These T cell receptor beta chains were read from a single sample in a study of blood T cell repertoires in COVID-19. The assay was immunoSEQ multiplex PCR, and TCRdb's table has in-frame clones only and misses some. The table lists over 250,000 clones, approximately 89% of them singletons. Sequencing was performed on PBMCs or T cells enriched from blood (not recorded which). The receptor set was obtained from a woman aged 30 to 39 who had recovered from COVID-19. Both conserved end residues are part of each CDR3. Fields, in order: V gene, clone size, J gene, D gene, CDR3 DNA, CDR3 protein. The D gene is left open where the match is weak. Only part of the rows carry a size: once, few, many, or a class if the clone is expanded.

>TRBV18|.|TRBJ1-1|.
TGTGCCAGCTCACCACAAGTCTCGGGACAAAACACTGAAGCTTTCTTT
CASSPQVSGQNTEAFF
>TRBV3-1/TRBV3-2|.|TRBJ2-5|TRBD1
TGTGCCAGCAGCCCGACCGGGACAGGGCCGTTTAGGGAGACCCAGTACTTC
CASSPTGTGPFRETQYF
>TRBV27|.|TRBJ1-5|.
TGTGCCAGCAGTTTATCGTGGGGGGGCCCCGATCAGCCCCAGCATTTT
CASSLSWGGPDQPQHF
>TRBV27|once|TRBJ1-4|TRBD1
TGTGCCAGCAGTTCAGGGGGGAATTGGGAAAAACTGTTTTTT
CASSSGGNWEKLFF
>TRBV25-1|.|TRBJ1-1|.
TGTGCCAGCAGTGAATTCGTAACGGGCACTGAAGCTTTCTTT
CASSEFVTGTEAFF
>TRBV5-8|.|TRBJ2-5|.
TGTGCCAGCAGCTTGGCCTTTAGGACCCAGTACTTC
CASSLAFRTQYF
>TRBV10-2|.|TRBJ1-6|.
TGCGCCAGCAGTGATCTAATGGGGGGAGTACCACCCCTCCACTTT
CASSDLMGGVPPLHF
>TRBV19|.|TRBJ1-1|.
TGTGCCAGTACCCTAAGACAGGCCTCCACTGAAGCTTTCTTT
CASTLRQASTEAFF
>TRBV6-6|few|TRBJ2-1|TRBD2
TGTGCCAGCCGGGAGGCTAGCGCCACCGATGAGCAGTTCTTC
CASREASATDEQFF
>TRBV29-1|.|TRBJ1-4|TRBD1
TGCAGCGTTGGTACAGGGGGCACGGAAAAACTGTTTTTT
CSVGTGGTEKLFF
>TRBV19|few|TRBJ1-3|.
TGTGCCAGTACTTTGACAGGAGGTGGAAACACCATATATTTT
CASTLTGGGNTIYF
>TRBV5-1|.|TRBJ2-7|TRBD2
TGCGCCAGCAGCTTGGTAGGCGGGGGGGCCTACGAGCAGTACTTC
CASSLVGGGAYEQYF
>TRBV2|.|TRBJ2-2|.
TGTGCCAGCAGTGAAAGGGGGATCGGGGCCGGGGAGCTGTTTTTT
CASSERGIGAGELFF
>TRBV7-8|.|TRBJ1-2|TRBD1
TGTGCCAGCAGCCGAGGGGACAGCCCTAACTATGGCTACACCTTC
CASSRGDSPNYGYTF
>TRBV5-4|.|TRBJ1-1|.
TGTGCCAGCAGCTTGGCCGAGGGCTTGAACACTGAAGCTTTCTTT
CASSLAEGLNTEAFF
>TRBV11-2|.|TRBJ2-5|.
TGTGCCAGCAGCCTTGGGTTGAGAGAGAGGGAGACCCAGTACTTC
CASSLGLRERETQYF
>TRBV7-2|.|TRBJ1-2|TRBD1
TGTGCCAGCAGCCGATCCGGGACAGGGGACTACACCTTC
CASSRSGTGDYTF
>TRBV10-3|.|TRBJ2-1|TRBD1
TGTGCCATCAGTGATCCACAGGGGAGCTCCTACAATGAGCAGTTCTTC
CAISDPQGSSYNEQFF
>TRBV3-1/TRBV3-2|once|TRBJ1-1|TRBD1
TGTGCCAGCAGCCAACTGAATTTCCAGGGACAGGAAGCTTTCTTT
CASSQLNFQGQEAFF
>TRBV29-1|.|TRBJ1-1|.
TGCAGCGTTGCCGCTGTCTCAGGGGTGAACACTGAAGCTTTCTTT
CSVAAVSGVNTEAFF
>TRBV6-2/TRBV6-3|.|TRBJ1-4|TRBD1
TGTGCCAGCAGTTCGACGACAGGGATGGAAAAACTGTTTTTT
CASSSTTGMEKLFF
>TRBV28|.|TRBJ1-6|TRBD1
TGTGCCAGCCTCAGGGGGATGGGTTCACCCCTCCACTTT
CASLRGMGSPLHF
>TRBV6-5|.|TRBJ1-3|.
TGTGCCAGCCACGCAGGGGCTGGAAACACCATATATTTT
CASHAGAGNTIYF
>TRBV9|.|TRBJ2-1|.
TGTGCCAGCAGCGTAGTTGGCCTCAACGTCGACATAGAGCAGTTCTTC
CASSVVGLNVDIEQFF
>TRBV12-3/TRBV12-4|.|TRBJ1-6|.
TGTGCCAGCAGCTCTTTAGGGGGTTCACCCCTCCACTTT
CASSSLGGSPLHF
>TRBV10-2|.|TRBJ2-1|.
TGCGCCAGCAGTTTTACAGGCCCATCCTACAATGAGCAGTTCTTC
CASSFTGPSYNEQFF
>TRBV5-1|.|TRBJ2-5|TRBD1
TGCGCCAGCAGCGGGGGACAGGCCCTCCAAGAGACCCAGTACTTC
CASSGGQALQETQYF
>TRBV10-3|.|TRBJ1-2|.
TGTGCCCTAGCGTCCGGGTCCTATGGCTACACCTTC
CALASGSYGYTF
>TRBV14|.|TRBJ1-1|.
TGTGCCAGCAGCCAAGATCGGGTGGGTGTGAACACTGAAGCTTTCTTT
CASSQDRVGVNTEAFF
>TRBV27|.|TRBJ2-7|TRBD1
TGTGCCAGCACCCTAATCGGGACAGGGGAATACGAGCAGTACTTC
CASTLIGTGEYEQYF
>TRBV7-9|.|TRBJ1-4|.
TGTGCCAGCAGCTTAGCGCGGGGGGCAACTAATGAAAAACTGTTTTTT
CASSLARGATNEKLFF
>TRBV27|.|TRBJ1-2|.
TGTGCCAGCAGTCCCTCCACAGTCTATGGCTACACCTTC
CASSPSTVYGYTF
>TRBV7-2|.|TRBJ1-2|TRBD1
TGTGCCAGCAGTCCGGACAGGGGGGGCTATGGCTACACCTTC
CASSPDRGGYGYTF
>TRBV18|.|TRBJ1-1|.
TGTGCCAGCTCGGCCGGAGATGAGAACACTGAAGCTTTCTTT
CASSAGDENTEAFF
>TRBV28|.|TRBJ1-1|TRBD1
TGTGCCAGCAGCCGGGACAGGTCGGGCACTGAAGCTTTCTTT
CASSRDRSGTEAFF
>TRBV5-1|.|TRBJ2-2|TRBD2
TGCGCCAGCAGCCGGGGACTAGAGAACACCGGGGAGCTGTTTTTT
CASSRGLENTGELFF
>TRBV30|.|TRBJ2-1|.
TGTGCCTGGAGTGGGGGAAGGGAGTACAATGAGCAGTTCTTC
CAWSGGREYNEQFF
>TRBV19|.|TRBJ1-2|.
TGTGCCAGTAGTGAGCCCAGGGGCCACAACCCAGACTATGGCTACACCTTC
CASSEPRGHNPDYGYTF
>TRBV28|.|TRBJ1-2|TRBD1
TGTGCCAGCAAGGACAGGGTGGCCTATGGCTACACCTTC
CASKDRVAYGYTF
>TRBV21-1|.|TRBJ2-4|.
TGTGCCAGCAGCGCGGAGGACTCCCGCTCGTCCAAAAACATTCAGTACTTC
CASSAEDSRSSKNIQYF
>TRBV3-1/TRBV3-2|.|TRBJ1-1|.
TGTGCCAGCAGCCAAGGAGGGTGGTACACTGAAGCTTTCTTT
CASSQGGWYTEAFF
>TRBV5-6|.|TRBJ1-2|.
TGTGCCAGCACCTTCCAACTACTCGAGGGGGATGGTGGCTACACCTTC
CASTFQLLEGDGGYTF
>TRBV7-2|.|TRBJ1-3|.
TGTGCCAGCAGCTTAGAGGCAGGGGCTGGAAACACCATATATTTT
CASSLEAGAGNTIYF
>TRBV7-8|.|TRBJ2-7|.
TGTGCCAGCAGCTTAGTTTCGCGTCAGGGCGCAACCTACGAGCAGTACTTC
CASSLVSRQGATYEQYF